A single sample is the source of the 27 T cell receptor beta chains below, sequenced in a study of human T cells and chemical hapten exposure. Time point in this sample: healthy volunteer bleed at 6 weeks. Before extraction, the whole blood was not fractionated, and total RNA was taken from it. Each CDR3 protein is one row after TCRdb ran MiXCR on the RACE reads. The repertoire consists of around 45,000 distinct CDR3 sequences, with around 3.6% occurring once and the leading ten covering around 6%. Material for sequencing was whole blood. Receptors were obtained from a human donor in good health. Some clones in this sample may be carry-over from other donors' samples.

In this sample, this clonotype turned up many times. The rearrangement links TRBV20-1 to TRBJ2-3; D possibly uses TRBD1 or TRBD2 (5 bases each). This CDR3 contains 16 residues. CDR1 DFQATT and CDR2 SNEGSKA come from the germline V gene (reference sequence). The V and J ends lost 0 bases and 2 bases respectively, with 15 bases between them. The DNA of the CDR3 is TGCAGTGCTAGAGATCGTGTCGAGGGGATCACAGATACGCAGTATTTT. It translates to CSARDRVEGITDTQYF.

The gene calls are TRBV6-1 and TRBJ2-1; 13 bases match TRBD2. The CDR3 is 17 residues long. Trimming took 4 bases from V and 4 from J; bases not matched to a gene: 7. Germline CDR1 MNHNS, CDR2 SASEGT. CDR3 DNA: TGTGCCAGCAGTGCCCCGGGACTAGCGGGAATATACAATGAGCAGTTCTTC. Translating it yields CASSAPGLAGIYNEQFF.

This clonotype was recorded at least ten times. In DNA, the CDR3 is TGCAGCGTTGGTTACAGCGTCTATGGCTACACCTTC. Amino acid sequence: CSVGYSVYGYTF. The chain uses TRBV29-1 and TRBJ1-2; D gene unclear. Between the trimmed V and J ends, which lost 4 bases and 4 bases, there was a span of 10 bases. Germline V gives CDR1 SQVTM, CDR2 ANQGSEA. This CDR3 comprises 12 residues. Combining the CDR3 with reference TRBV29-1 and TRBJ1-2 gives the whole variable domain SAVISQKPSRDICQRGTSLTIQCQVDSQVTMMFWYRQQPGQSLTLIATANQGSEATYESGFVIDKFPISRPNLTFSTLTVSNMSPEDSSIYLCSVGYSVYGYTFGSGTRLTVV.

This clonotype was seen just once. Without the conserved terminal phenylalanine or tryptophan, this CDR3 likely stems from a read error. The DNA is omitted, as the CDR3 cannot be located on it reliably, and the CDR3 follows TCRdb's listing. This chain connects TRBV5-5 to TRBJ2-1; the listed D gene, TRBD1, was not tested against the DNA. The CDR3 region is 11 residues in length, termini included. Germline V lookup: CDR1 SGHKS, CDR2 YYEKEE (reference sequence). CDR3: CASSLDREEFS.

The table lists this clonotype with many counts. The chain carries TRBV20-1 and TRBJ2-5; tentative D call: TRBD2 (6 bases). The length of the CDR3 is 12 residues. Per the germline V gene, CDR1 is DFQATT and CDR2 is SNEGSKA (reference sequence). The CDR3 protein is CRTGRSGGTQYF. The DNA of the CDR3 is TGCAGAACCGGACGGTCCGGGGGGACCCAGTACTTC.

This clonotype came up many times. The CDR3 spells CASSFPLLVTGPTYEQYF. CDR3 DNA: TGTGCCAGCAGTTTCCCGTTACTAGTAACAGGCCCCACCTACGAGCAGTACTTC. The chain joins TRBV28 to TRBJ2-7, with D perhaps being TRBD1 or TRBD2 (5 bases each). Trimming cost V 3 bases and J 2 bases, with 23 bases left between them. Germline V gives CDR1 MDHEN, CDR2 SYDVKM. This CDR3 spans 18 amino acids.

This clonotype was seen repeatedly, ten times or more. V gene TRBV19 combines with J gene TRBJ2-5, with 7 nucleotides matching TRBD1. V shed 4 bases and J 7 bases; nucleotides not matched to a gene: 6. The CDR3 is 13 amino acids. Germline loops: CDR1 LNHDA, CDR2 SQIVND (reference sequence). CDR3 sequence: CASSKTGAGTQYF. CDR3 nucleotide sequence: TGTGCCAGTAGTAAAACAGGGGCTGGGACCCAGTACTTC. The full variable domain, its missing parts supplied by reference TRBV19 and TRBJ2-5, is DGGITQSPKYLFRKEGQNVTLSCEQNLNHDAMYWYRQDPGQGLRLIYYSQIVNDFQKGDIAEGYSVSREKKESFPLTVTSAQKNPTAFYLCASSKTGAGTQYFGPGTRLLVL.

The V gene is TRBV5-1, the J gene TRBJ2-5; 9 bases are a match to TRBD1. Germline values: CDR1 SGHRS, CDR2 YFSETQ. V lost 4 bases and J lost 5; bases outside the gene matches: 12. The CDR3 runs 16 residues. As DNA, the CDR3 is TGCGCCAGCAGCCCCCCCGGGACAGGGTGGGGTGAGACCCAGTACTTC. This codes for CASSPPGTGWGETQYF. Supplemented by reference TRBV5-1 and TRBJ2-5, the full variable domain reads KAGVTQTPRYLIKTRGQQVTLSCSPISGHRSVSWYQQTPGQGLQFLFEYFSETQRNKGNFPGRFSGRQFSNSRSEMNVSTLELGDSALYLCASSPPGTGWGETQYFGPGTRLLVL.

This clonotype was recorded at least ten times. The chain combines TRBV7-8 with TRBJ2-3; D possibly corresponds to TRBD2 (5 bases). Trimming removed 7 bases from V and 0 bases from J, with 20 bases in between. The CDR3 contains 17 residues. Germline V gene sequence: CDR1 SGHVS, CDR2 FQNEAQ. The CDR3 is CASIGQRTSPSTDTQYF. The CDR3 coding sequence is TGTGCCAGCATTGGGCAGCGGACGTCGCCTAGCACAGATACGCAGTATTTT.

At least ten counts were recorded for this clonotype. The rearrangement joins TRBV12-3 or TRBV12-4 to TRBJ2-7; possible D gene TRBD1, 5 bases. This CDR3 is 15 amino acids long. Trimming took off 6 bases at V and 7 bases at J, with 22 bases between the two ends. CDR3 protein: CASSPVGAPAGEQYF. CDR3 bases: TGTGCCAGCAGCCCTGTTGGGGCGCCGGCTGGGGAGCAGTACTTC.

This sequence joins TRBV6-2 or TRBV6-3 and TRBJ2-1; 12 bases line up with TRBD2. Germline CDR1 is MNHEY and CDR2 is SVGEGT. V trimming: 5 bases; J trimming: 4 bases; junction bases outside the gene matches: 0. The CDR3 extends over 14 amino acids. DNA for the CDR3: TGTGCCAGCAGTGGACTAGCGGGATACAATGAGCAGTTCTTC. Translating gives CASSGLAGYNEQFF.

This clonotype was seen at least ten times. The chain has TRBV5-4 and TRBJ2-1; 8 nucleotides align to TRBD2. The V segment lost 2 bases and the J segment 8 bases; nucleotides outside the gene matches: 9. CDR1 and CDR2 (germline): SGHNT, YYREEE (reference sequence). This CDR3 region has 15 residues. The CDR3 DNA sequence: TGTGCCAGCAGCTTTAAAGCGGGAGCTGCACATGAGCAGTTCTTC. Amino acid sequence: CASSFKAGAAHEQFF.

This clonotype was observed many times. This chain's CDR3 is CASSYPEETQYF. The CDR3 region has the DNA TGTGCCAGCAGTTACCCAGAAGAGACCCAGTACTTC. The V call is TRBV6-6, the J call TRBJ2-5; D gene unclear. The germline V gene encodes CDR1 MNHNY and CDR2 SVGAGI (reference sequence). The ends were cut back, 2 bases at V and 3 bases at J, with 4 bases in the middle. The CDR3 contains 12 residues.

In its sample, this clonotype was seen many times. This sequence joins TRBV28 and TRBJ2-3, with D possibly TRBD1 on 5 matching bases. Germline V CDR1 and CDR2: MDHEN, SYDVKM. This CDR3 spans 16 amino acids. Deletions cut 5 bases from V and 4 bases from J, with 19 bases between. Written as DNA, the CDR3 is TGTGCCAGCAGTACCCCCCAGGGTGACGGCTCAGATACGCAGTATTTT. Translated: CASSTPQGDGSDTQYF.

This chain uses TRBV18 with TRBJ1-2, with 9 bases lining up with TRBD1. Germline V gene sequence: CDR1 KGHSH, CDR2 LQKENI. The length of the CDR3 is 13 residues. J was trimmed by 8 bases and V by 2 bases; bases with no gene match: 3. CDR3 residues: CASSPDRGSGYTF. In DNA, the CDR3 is TGTGCCAGCTCACCAGACAGGGGGAGCGGCTACACCTTC.

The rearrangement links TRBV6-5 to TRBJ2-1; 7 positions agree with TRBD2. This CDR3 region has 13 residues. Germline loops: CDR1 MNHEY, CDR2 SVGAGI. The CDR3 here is CTTRTSSYNEQFF. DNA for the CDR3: TGTACCACCAGGACTAGCTCCTACAATGAGCAGTTCTTC.

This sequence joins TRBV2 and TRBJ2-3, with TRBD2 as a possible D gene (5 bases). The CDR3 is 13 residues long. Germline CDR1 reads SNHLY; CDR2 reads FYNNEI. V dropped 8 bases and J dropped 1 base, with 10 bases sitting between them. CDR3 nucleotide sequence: TGTGCCAGCCACGAGGGTCGCACAGATACGCAGTATTTT. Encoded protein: CASHEGRTDTQYF.

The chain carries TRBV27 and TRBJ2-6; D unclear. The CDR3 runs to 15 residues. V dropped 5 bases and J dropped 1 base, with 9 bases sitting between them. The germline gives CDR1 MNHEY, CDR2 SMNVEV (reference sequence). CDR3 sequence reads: CASSPQASGANVLTF. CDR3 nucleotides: TGTGCCAGCAGTCCCCAGGCATCTGGGGCCAACGTCCTGACTTTC.

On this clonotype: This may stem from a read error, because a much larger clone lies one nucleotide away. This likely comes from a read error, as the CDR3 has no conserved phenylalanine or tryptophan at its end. The CDR3 nucleotides read TGTGCCATCAGTGGGGAGGCGGGGAATGAGCAGTTCTCC. Its protein product is CAISGEAGNEQFS. The rearrangement joins TRBV10-3 to TRBJ2-1, with D perhaps matching TRBD2 (6 bases). The CDR3 length is 13 residues. Per germline, CDR1 ENHRY and CDR2 SYGVKD. The ends were cut back, 4 bases at V and 7 bases at J, with 11 bases in the middle.

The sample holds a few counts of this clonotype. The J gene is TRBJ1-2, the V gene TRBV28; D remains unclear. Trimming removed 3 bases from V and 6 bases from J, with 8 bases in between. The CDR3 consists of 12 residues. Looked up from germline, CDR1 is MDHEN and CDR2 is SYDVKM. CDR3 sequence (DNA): TGTGCCAGCAGTTTGTACGGGAATGGCTACACCTTC. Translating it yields CASSLYGNGYTF.

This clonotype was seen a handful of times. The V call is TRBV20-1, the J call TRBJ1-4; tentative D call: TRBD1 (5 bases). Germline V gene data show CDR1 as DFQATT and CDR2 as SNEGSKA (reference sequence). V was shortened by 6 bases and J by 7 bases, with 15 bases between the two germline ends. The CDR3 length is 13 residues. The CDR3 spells CSARGGIVEKLFF. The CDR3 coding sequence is TGCAGTGCCCGTGGGGGAATTGTTGAAAAACTGTTTTTT.

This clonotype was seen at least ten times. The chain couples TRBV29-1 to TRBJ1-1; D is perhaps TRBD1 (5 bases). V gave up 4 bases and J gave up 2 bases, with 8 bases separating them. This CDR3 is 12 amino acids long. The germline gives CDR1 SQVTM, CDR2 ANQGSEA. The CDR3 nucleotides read TGCAGCGTTGGGGGACCTAACACTGAAGCTTTCTTT. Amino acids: CSVGGPNTEAFF.

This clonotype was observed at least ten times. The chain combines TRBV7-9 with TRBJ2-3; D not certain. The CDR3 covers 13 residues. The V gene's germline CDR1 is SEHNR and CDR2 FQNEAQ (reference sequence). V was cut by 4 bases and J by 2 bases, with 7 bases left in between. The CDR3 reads CASSSDLTDTQYF. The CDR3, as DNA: TGTGCCAGCAGCTCGGACCTCACAGATACGCAGTATTTT.

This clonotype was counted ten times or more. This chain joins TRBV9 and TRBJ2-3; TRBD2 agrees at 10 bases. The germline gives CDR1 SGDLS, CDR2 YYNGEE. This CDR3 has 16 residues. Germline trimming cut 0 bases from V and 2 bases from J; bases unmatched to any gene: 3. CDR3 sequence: CASSVGGLALTDTQYF. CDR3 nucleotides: TGTGCCAGCAGCGTAGGGGGACTAGCGCTCACAGATACGCAGTATTTT.

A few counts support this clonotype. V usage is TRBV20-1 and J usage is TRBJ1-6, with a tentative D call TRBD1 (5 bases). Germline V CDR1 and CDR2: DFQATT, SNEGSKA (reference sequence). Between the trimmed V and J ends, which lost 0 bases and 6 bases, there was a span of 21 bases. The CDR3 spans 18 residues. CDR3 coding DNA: TGCAGTGCTAGAGATCTAGCCGCAGGGAGTAAGGGTAATTCACCCCTCCACTTT. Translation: CSARDLAAGSKGNSPLHF.

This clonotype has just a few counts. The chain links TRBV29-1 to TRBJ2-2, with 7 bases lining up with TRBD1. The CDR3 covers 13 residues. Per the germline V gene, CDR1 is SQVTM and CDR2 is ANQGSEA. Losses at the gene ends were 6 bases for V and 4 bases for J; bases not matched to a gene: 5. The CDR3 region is CSVPGQFTGELFF. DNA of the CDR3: TGCAGCGTCCCGGGACAGTTCACCGGGGAGCTGTTTTTT.

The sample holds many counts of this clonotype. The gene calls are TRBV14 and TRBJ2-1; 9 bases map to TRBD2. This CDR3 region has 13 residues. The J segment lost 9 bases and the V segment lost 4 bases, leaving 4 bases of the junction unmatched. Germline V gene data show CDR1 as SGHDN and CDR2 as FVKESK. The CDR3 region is CASSPRLAVEQFF. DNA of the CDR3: TGTGCCAGCAGCCCCCGACTAGCGGTTGAGCAGTTCTTC.